Each of the 17 T cell receptor beta chains below was sequenced from the same sample in a study of blood T cell repertoires in COVID-19. The table came from immunoSEQ multiplex PCR; TCRdb's copy has only in-frame clones and leaves some out. The sample lists 250,000 to 350,000 clones; 75% to 90% were seen once. Sequencing input: peripheral blood. These receptors were obtained from a woman aged 45-65 years who had recovered from COVID-19.

In DNA, the CDR3 is TGTGCCAGCTCACCCCTAGGACAGTCCGGAGAGACCCAGTACTTC. Amino acids: CASSPLGQSGETQYF. The V gene is TRBV18, the J gene TRBJ2-5; D might be TRBD1 (6 bases). This CDR3 has 15 amino acids. Trimming removed 3 bases at V and 4 bases at J, with 15 bases between. The germline gives CDR1 KGHSH, CDR2 LQKENI.

The rearrangement uses TRBV25-1 and TRBJ2-5, with D tentatively TRBD2 (6 bases). Germline CDR1 is MGHDK and CDR2 is SYGVNS. The CDR3 contains 13 residues. V lost 5 bases and J 2 bases, leaving 9 bases between the germline ends. The CDR3: CASSHGGQETQYF. CDR3 DNA: TGTGCCAGCAGTCATGGGGGGCAAGAGACCCAGTACTTC.

The chain links TRBV12-3 or TRBV12-4 to TRBJ1-1; the D gene is possibly TRBD1 (6 bases). Trimming took off 6 bases at V and 7 bases at J, with 15 bases between the two ends. CDR3 length equals 13 residues. Here the CDR3 reads CASRDRGFGEAFF. The CDR3 DNA is TGTGCCAGCAGAGATAGGGGGTTTGGTGAAGCTTTCTTT.

This clone was found once. This sequence joins TRBV20-1 and TRBJ1-5, with 9 bases lining up with TRBD1. The V gene's germline CDR1 is DFQATT and CDR2 SNEGSKA (reference sequence). V gave up 6 bases and J gave up 9 bases; unmatched junction bases: 3. The CDR3 sequence is 11 residues long. Here the CDR3 reads CSADRGGPQHF. The CDR3, as DNA: TGCAGTGCCGACAGGGGGGGGCCCCAGCATTTT.

The J gene is TRBJ1-3, the V gene TRBV5-1, with D tentatively TRBD1 (5 bases). Per germline, CDR1 SGHRS and CDR2 YFSETQ. Trimming removed 0 bases from V and 4 bases from J, with 11 bases in between. This CDR3 region has 15 residues. This CDR3 reads CASSLVAGSGNTIYF. The CDR3 bases are TGCGCCAGCAGCTTGGTTGCAGGGTCAGGAAACACCATATATTTT.

Only one count was recorded for this clone. This chain joins TRBV30 and TRBJ1-2; the D gene is possibly TRBD1 (5 bases). The CDR3 spans 12 residues. The V end lost 2 bases, the J end lost 9 bases, and 13 bases lay between the germline ends. Germline CDR1 is GTSNPN and CDR2 is SVGIG (reference sequence). The CDR3 loop reads CAWSPGGGSYTF. The CDR3 DNA reads TGTGCCTGGAGTCCCGGGGGGGGTAGCTACACCTTC.

The V gene is TRBV11-3, the J gene TRBJ2-7, with a tentative D call TRBD1 (6 bases). Germline-derived CDR1 and CDR2 are SGHNT and YENEEA. V lost 0 bases and J lost 0, with 9 bases in between. CDR3 length: 15 amino acids. The CDR3 region has the DNA TGTGCCAGCAGCTTAGATCCGGGACACTCCTACGAGCAGTACTTC. This gives the protein CASSLDPGHSYEQYF.

CDR3 protein: CASSLVGLAGDEQFF. CDR3 in DNA: TGTGCCAGCAGCTTAGTCGGACTAGCGGGAGATGAGCAGTTCTTC. V is TRBV11-2 and J is TRBJ2-1; TRBD2 matches 13 bases. Germline lookup yields CDR1 SGHAT and CDR2 FQNNGV. With V trimmed by 1 base and J by 8 bases, 2 bases remained unmatched. The CDR3 length is 15 residues.

This sequence joins TRBV9 and TRBJ2-3; 9 bases match TRBD2. The J segment lost 5 bases and the V segment lost 4 bases, leaving 11 bases of the junction unmatched. The CDR3 spans 16 residues. Germline lookup yields CDR1 SGDLS and CDR2 YYNGEE. The chain's CDR3 is CASSPPGGGAGDTQYF. In DNA, the CDR3 is TGTGCCAGCAGCCCTCCGGGCGGGGGGGCCGGAGATACGCAGTATTTT.

This chain connects TRBV5-5 to TRBJ1-2, with D perhaps TRBD1 (5 bases). This CDR3 has 15 residues. Trimming removed 4 bases from V and 4 bases from J, with 17 bases in between. Germline lookup yields CDR1 SGHKS and CDR2 YYEKEE (reference sequence). Here the CDR3 reads CASSTQAGGAYGYTF. The DNA of the CDR3 is TGTGCCAGCAGCACCCAGGCAGGCGGGGCCTATGGCTACACCTTC. Based on the CDR3 plus reference TRBV5-5 and TRBJ1-2, the full variable domain is DAGVTQSPTHLIKTRGQQVTLRCSPISGHKSVSWYQQVLGQGPQFIFQYYEKEERGRGNFPDRFSARQFPNYSSELNVNALLLGDSALYLCASSTQAGGAYGYTFGSGTRLTVV.

About this clone: A read error may produce the germline difference seen at one junction end. V gene TRBV27 combines with J gene TRBJ1-1, with D uncertain. The germline CDR1 and CDR2 sequences are MNHEY and SMNVEV (reference sequence). The CDR3 covers 11 residues. CDR3: CASSYRRGGIF. CDR3 nucleotides: TGTGCCAGCAGTTACCGACGGGGAGGGATCTTT.

The CDR3 DNA sequence: TGCGCCAGCAGCCCTCGACTAGCGGGAGGCAATGAGCAGTTCTTC. It codes for CASSPRLAGGNEQFF. The rearrangement joins TRBV5-1 to TRBJ2-1; 13 bases agree with TRBD2. Germline CDR1 SGHRS, CDR2 YFSETQ. This CDR3 region has 15 residues. The V and J ends lost 4 bases and 6 bases, in that order; junction bases with no gene match: 4. Full variable domain (missing parts from reference TRBV5-1 and TRBJ2-1): KAGVTQTPRYLIKTRGQQVTLSCSPISGHRSVSWYQQTPGQGLQFLFEYFSETQRNKGNFPGRFSGRQFSNSRSEMNVSTLELGDSALYLCASSPRLAGGNEQFFGPGTRLTVL.

The J gene is TRBJ1-5, the V gene TRBV7-8; TRBD1 is a possible D gene (5 bases). The germline V and J ends were trimmed by 5 bases and 7 bases, with 18 bases remaining between them. Germline CDR1 reads SGHVS; CDR2 reads FQNEAQ. There are 15 residues in the CDR3. The CDR3 region has the DNA TGTGCCAGCAGCCTGGACTTCCCCGGGGGGCAGCCCCAGCATTTT. Translation: CASSLDFPGGQPQHF.

Only a few counts were recorded for this clone. The gene calls are TRBV30 and TRBJ1-1; D is uncertain. The CDR3 contains 13 residues. Trimming removed 2 bases from V and 8 bases from J, with 15 bases in between. In germline, CDR1 is GTSNPN, CDR2 SVGIG (reference sequence). CDR3 residues: CAWSIKASTEAFF. DNA of the CDR3: TGTGCCTGGAGTATAAAAGCCTCCACGGAAGCTTTCTTT.

Here the CDR3 reads CASSFDGRFTGELFF. The CDR3 bases are TGTGCCAGCAGCTTTGACGGGAGATTCACCGGGGAGCTGTTTTTT. V gene TRBV5-8 combines with J gene TRBJ2-2; D perhaps matches TRBD2 (6 bases). Germline V lookup: CDR1 SGHTS, CDR2 YDEGEE. V was clipped by 2 bases and J by 4 bases, with 12 bases between them. The CDR3 loop spans 15 amino acids. The variable domain in full, with the rest retrieved from reference TRBV5-8 and TRBJ2-2, is EAGVTQSPTHLIKTRGQQATLRCSPISGHTSVYWYQQALGLGLQFLLWYDEGEERNRGNFPPRFSGRQFPNYSSELNVNALELEDSALYLCASSFDGRFTGELFFGEGSRLTVL.

This clone was picked up one time. J is TRBJ2-1 and V is TRBV5-1; perhaps TRBD2 as D (5 bases). The CDR3 consists of 14 residues. CDR1 and CDR2 from the germline V gene are SGHRS and YFSETQ. Trimming stripped 0 bases from V and 5 bases from J, with 9 bases between. The CDR3 DNA follows: TGCGCCAGCAGCTTGGGGGGAGTCGACAATGAGCAGTTCTTC. It specifies CASSLGGVDNEQFF. The full variable domain, rest sourced from reference TRBV5-1 and TRBJ2-1, is KAGVTQTPRYLIKTRGQQVTLSCSPISGHRSVSWYQQTPGQGLQFLFEYFSETQRNKGNFPGRFSGRQFSNSRSEMNVSTLELGDSALYLCASSLGGVDNEQFFGPGTRLTVL.

CDR3 sequence (DNA): TGTGCCAGCAGCTTAGAGGGGGCGAGGGTAACAGATACGCAGTATTTT. Its translation: CASSLEGARVTDTQYF. This chain connects TRBV7-9 to TRBJ2-3; TRBD1 matches 7 bases. Germline V gene lookup returns CDR1 SEHNR and CDR2 FQNEAQ (reference sequence). Germline trimming cut 1 base from V and 3 bases from J; bases unmatched to any gene: 7. This CDR3 spans 16 amino acids.